These 12 T cell receptor beta chains were sequenced from one sample in a study of T cells in women clearing cervical HPV infection (dated by TCRdb to 2016 to 2018). Libraries were made using the immunoSEQ multiplex PCR assay. TCRdb limited this immuneACCESS table to in-frame rearrangements with V and J called. A share of clones is missing; checked studies link under half to unresolved V genes, and the rest is unexplained. The data table for this sample lists 35,000 to 50,000 clones. The top ten clonotypes cover 7.6% of the sample. The specimen sequenced was blood buffy coat. The receptor set was obtained from a woman aged 18 to 75 with a cervical HPV16 infection that either progressed to CIN3+ or cleared (not recorded which).

Turning to this clone: The CDR3 end lies 3 residues beyond the end of the read and is filled in from the germline J gene. The gene calls are TRBV7-7 and TRBJ2-5; D is ambiguous. V was cut by 2 bases and J by 3 bases, with 13 bases left in between. CDR1 SSHAT and CDR2 FNYEAQ come from the germline V gene (reference sequence). The CDR3 is 15 residues long. The DNA read from the CDR3 is TGTGCCAGCAGCTTAAACTTTAGTCCCAAAGAGACC. Its protein is CASSLNFSPKET. The entire CDR3 is CASSLNFSPKETQYF.

The CDR3: CASSAGQIQDEQFF. The sequenced CDR3 bases are TGTGCCAGCAGCGCGGGACAGATTCAGGATGAG. The chain is built from TRBV5-4 and TRBJ2-1; a possible D gene is TRBD1 (7 bases). The read falls 3 residues short of the CDR3 end, and the missing part is taken from the germline J gene. The V and J ends lost 4 bases and 8 bases respectively, with 16 bases between them. The CDR3 is 14 residues long. CDR1 and CDR2 (germline): SGHNT, YYREEE (reference sequence).

Of note for this clone: The read ends 3 residues before the CDR3 terminus; that terminus is restored from the germline J gene. The chain uses TRBV10-3 and TRBJ2-1, with TRBD2 matching 10 bases. Per germline, CDR1 ENHRY and CDR2 SYGVKD. V lost 8 bases to trimming and J lost 5 bases; unmatched junction nucleotides: 12. This CDR3 has 16 residues. The CDR3 reads CAIQHSGLAADNEQFF. Incomplete CDR3 DNA: TGTGCCATCCAACATTCCGGACTAGCGGCCGACAATGAG.

Note on this clone: The missing CDR3 end, 3 residues past where the read stops, is filled in from the germline J gene. The gene calls are TRBV7-6 and TRBJ2-2; 11 bases line up with TRBD2. The V and J ends lost 1 base and 10 bases, in that order; junction bases with no gene match: 14. CDR1 and CDR2 (germline): SGHVS, FNYEAQ. The CDR3 is 18 residues long. The part of the CDR3 DNA that was read is TGTGCCAGCAGCTTAGTGAGCCTAGCGGGGGGATACTCTACGGAG. Its translation: CASSLVSLAGGYSTE. The entire CDR3 protein reads CASSLVSLAGGYSTELFF.

Details on this clone: The read ends 3 residues early relative to the CDR3; the germline J gene fills the gap. V and J are TRBV19 and TRBJ1-2, with 9 nucleotides matching TRBD1. CDR1 is LNHDA and CDR2 is SQIVND in the germline V gene (reference sequence). The CDR3 is made up of 15 amino acids. The CDR3 here is CASSWTGELINGYTF. CDR3 bases read: TGTGCCAGTAGTTGGACAGGGGAACTGATCAACGGC.

As to this clone: The CDR3 end lies 3 residues beyond the end of the read and is filled in from the germline J gene. The V call is TRBV20-1, the J call TRBJ2-1, with TRBD1 identical over 8 bases. CDR1 is DFQATT and CDR2 is SNEGSKA in the germline V gene (reference sequence). V shed 1 base, J shed 4 bases, and the junction held 6 bases outside the gene matches. The CDR3 covers 15 residues. CDR3 sequence reads: CSARAQGALYNEQFF. Partial CDR3 DNA: TGCAGTGCTAGAGCCCAGGGGGCCCTTTACAATGAG.

On this clone itself: The read ends 3 residues shy of where the CDR3 ends; the end is completed using the germline J gene. V and J are TRBV5-5 and TRBJ1-5, with TRBD1 matching over 7 bases. Germline values: CDR1 SGHKS, CDR2 YYEKEE (reference sequence). The CDR3 sequence is 15 residues long. Losses at the gene ends were 0 bases for V and 4 bases for J; bases not matched to a gene: 4. The sequenced part of the CDR3 DNA is TGTGCCAGCAGCTTGGGGTCCAGGGGGAATCAGCCC. Amino acid sequence: CASSLGSRGNQP. The whole CDR3 sequence is CASSLGSRGNQPQHF.

Concerning this clone itself: Coverage ceases 3 residues before the CDR3 finishes, and the germline J gene fills in the end. The chain carries TRBV9 and TRBJ1-1, with D possibly being TRBD1 (6 bases). The CDR3 sequence is 14 residues long. Trimming removed 2 bases from V and 1 base from J, with 9 bases in between. Looked up from germline, CDR1 is SGDLS and CDR2 is YYNGEE. The sequenced part of the CDR3 DNA is TGTGCCAGCAGCGTGGTACAGGGGAACACTGAA. Translation gives CASSVVQGNTE. The CDR3 reads in full as CASSVVQGNTEAFF.

This CDR3 reads CSAPPGGTNEKLFF. The covered CDR3 bases are TGCAGTGCGCCCCCGGGGGGAACTAATGAAAAA. V usage is TRBV20-1 and J usage is TRBJ1-4; tentative D call: TRBD1 (5 bases). The observed sequence ends 3 residues before the CDR3 terminus, with the missing tail filled in from the germline J gene. Trimming pared 6 bases from V and 1 base from J, leaving 12 bases between. Germline CDR1 is DFQATT and CDR2 is SNEGSKA (reference sequence). This CDR3 contains 14 residues.

As regards this clone: The CDR3 end lies 3 residues beyond the end of the read and is filled in from the germline J gene. The chain couples TRBV7-9 to TRBJ2-1; weak D call: TRBD1 (5 bases). This CDR3 comprises 15 residues. V was pared by 5 bases and J by 8 bases, with 19 bases between. Germline CDR1 reads SEHNR; CDR2 reads FQNEAQ (reference sequence). CDR3 amino acids: CASSPSPPQGYEQFF. CDR3 DNA (partial): TGTGCCAGCAGCCCAAGTCCCCCGCAGGGCTATGAG.

For this clone: The read stops 3 residues short of the end of the CDR3; the missing end is completed from the germline J gene. The V gene is TRBV5-4, the J gene TRBJ2-5; 7 positions match TRBD1. In germline, CDR1 is SGHNT, CDR2 YYREEE (reference sequence). The CDR3 length is 13 residues. V was pared by 0 bases and J by 4 bases, with 0 bases of the junction left unmatched. The chain's CDR3 is CASSLDRGETQYF. The part of the CDR3 DNA that was read is TGTGCCAGCAGCTTGGACAGGGGAGAGACC. Full variable domain (outside the CDR3, taken from reference TRBV5-4 and TRBJ2-5): ETGVTQSPTHLIKTRGQQVTLRCSSQSGHNTVSWYQQALGQGPQFIFQYYREEENGRGNFPPRFSGLQFPNYSSELNVNALELDDSALYLCASSLDRGETQYFGPGTRLLVL.

Worth noting for this clone: The read gets to within 3 residues of the CDR3 end, and the germline J gene fills in the rest. The V call is TRBV4-2, the J call TRBJ2-1, with 11 bases fitting TRBD2. From germline, CDR1 is LGHNA and CDR2 YNFKEQ. V dropped 0 bases and J dropped 5; count of bases not matched to a gene: 6. The CDR3 runs 17 residues. The CDR3 here is CASSQEWTSGLNNEQFF. CDR3 DNA (partial): TGTGCCAGCAGCCAAGAGTGGACTAGCGGGTTAAACAATGAG.